The 13 T cell receptor beta chains below come from one sample, sequenced in a study of vaccination effects on CD4 cells after COVID-19. Here immunoSEQ multiplex PCR was the method, and the copy in TCRdb shows in-frame clones only, minus some. The data hold more than 60,000 clones, with roughly 74% observed a single time. Their recognized antigens are unknown. Upon completion of more than eight days in culture, CD4+ T cells were isolated. Two doses of BNT162b2 or mRNA-1273 vaccine were administered to participants. Sample: CD4+ T cells from PBMCs cultured without peptide, taken after COVID-19 vaccination. These receptors all stem from a human donor who received a COVID-19 vaccine.

This sequence joins TRBV7-2 and TRBJ2-3, with D hard to call. V was trimmed by 5 bases and J by 1 base, leaving 10 bases between them. The CDR3 is 14 residues long. CDR1 is SGHTA, CDR2 FQGNSA, per germline. CDR3 nucleotides: TGTGCCAGCAGCCCATCTTCGGGCACAGATACGCAGTATTTT. It is translated as CASSPSSGTDTQYF. Full variable domain (missing parts from reference TRBV7-2 and TRBJ2-3): GAGVSQSPSNKVTEKGKDVELRCDPISGHTALYWYRQSLGQGLEFLIYFQGNSAPDKSGLPSDRFSAERTGGSVSTLTIQRTQQEDSAVYLCASSPSSGTDTQYFGPGTRLTVL.

The chain links TRBV5-6 to TRBJ2-7; TRBD2 matches at 10 bases. V shed 2 bases and J 0 bases; nucleotides not matched to a gene: 11. This CDR3 spans 18 amino acids. Germline V gene lookup returns CDR1 SGHDT and CDR2 YYEEEE. Written as DNA, the CDR3 is TGTGCCAGCAGCTTTTATAGCGGGGGGCCTCAACTCTCCTACGAGCAGTACGTC. It is translated as CASSFYSGGPQLSYEQYV.

The rearrangement links TRBV19 to TRBJ1-5, with D hard to call. Germline V gene data show CDR1 as LNHDA and CDR2 as SQIVND (reference sequence). V was cut by 7 bases and J by 2 bases, with 9 bases left in between. The CDR3 length is 13 residues. CDR3 sequence (DNA): TGTGCCAGTACCCCCCTCGGCAATCAGCCCCAGCATTTT. Translating it yields CASTPLGNQPQHF.

J is TRBJ1-2 and V is TRBV5-5; no firm D call. The germline CDR1 and CDR2 sequences are SGHKS and YYEKEE (reference sequence). The germline V and J ends were trimmed by 1 base and 4 bases, with 17 bases remaining between them. The CDR3 loop spans 16 amino acids. The CDR3 sequence: CASSLRAAGNFYGYTF. The DNA of the CDR3 is TGTGCCAGCAGCTTGAGAGCAGCAGGAAATTTCTATGGCTACACCTTC.

The rearrangement uses TRBV7-6 and TRBJ2-5; 7 bases are a match to TRBD2. The CDR3 length is 15 residues. V lost 7 bases to trimming and J lost 0 bases; unmatched junction nucleotides: 8. Germline values: CDR1 SGHVS, CDR2 FNYEAQ. CDR3 DNA sequence: TGTGCCAGCACCCCGGCAGCGGGAAACCAAGAGACCCAGTACTTC. This translates into CASTPAAGNQETQYF. The entire variable domain, with the rest obtained from reference TRBV7-6 and TRBJ2-5, is as follows: GAGVSQSPRYKVTKRGQDVALRCDPISGHVSLYWYRQALGQGPEFLTYFNYEAQQDKSGLPNDRFSAERPEGSISTLTIQRTEQRDSAMYRCASTPAAGNQETQYFGPGTRLLVL.

The rearrangement joins TRBV19 to TRBJ1-5; D not certain. This CDR3 spans 13 amino acids. Trimming left V 5 bases short and J 5 bases short, with 10 bases between. Per germline, CDR1 LNHDA and CDR2 SQIVND (reference sequence). The CDR3 loop reads CASSRQDYQPQHF. The CDR3 region has the DNA TGTGCCAGTAGTCGGCAGGATTATCAGCCCCAGCATTTT.

The genes are TRBV5-1 and TRBJ1-3; tentatively, D is TRBD1 (5 bases). Germline V gene lookup returns CDR1 SGHRS and CDR2 YFSETQ. This CDR3 has 16 amino acids. Deletions cut 4 bases from V and 2 bases from J, with 16 bases between. CDR3 DNA sequence: TGCGCCAGCAGCCCTCTTTCAGCAGGGACTGGAAACACCATATATTTT. This sequence encodes CASSPLSAGTGNTIYF.

The chain links TRBV4-1 to TRBJ1-3; TRBD1 aligns across 7 bases. V dropped 0 bases and J dropped 4; count of bases not matched to a gene: 6. CDR1 is MGHRA, CDR2 YSYEKL, per germline. This CDR3 spans 16 amino acids. In DNA form, the CDR3 reads TGCGCCAGCAGCCAAGATCGACAGGGAGGAGGAAACACCATATATTTT. This encodes CASSQDRQGGGNTIYF.

This clone has more than one count but fewer than ten. V and J are TRBV4-1 and TRBJ1-6, with 8 bases lining up with TRBD1. The CDR3 has 15 residues. After removal of 0 bases from V and 11 bases from J, the junction contained 6 bases not matched to a gene. From germline, CDR1 is MGHRA and CDR2 YSYEKL. CDR3 region: CASSQEDRGRTPLHF. DNA for the CDR3: TGCGCCAGCAGCCAAGAAGACAGGGGCAGGACACCCCTCCACTTT.

This clone has a handful of counts. The CDR3 nucleotides are TGTGCCAGCAGCGCAGGGTCGTCGAACACCGGGGAGCTGTTTTTT. Protein: CASSAGSSNTGELFF. This chain joins TRBV9 and TRBJ2-2, with a weak D call TRBD1 (5 bases). The CDR3 runs 15 residues. V was trimmed by 3 bases and J by 0 bases, leaving 9 bases between them. The V gene's germline CDR1 is SGDLS and CDR2 YYNGEE.

The chain employs TRBV7-9 and TRBJ1-5; TRBD1 matches 7 bases. The CDR3 contains 14 residues. V was clipped by 5 bases and J by 0 bases; unmatched bases: 1. Germline lookup yields CDR1 SEHNR and CDR2 FQNEAQ (reference sequence). The chain's CDR3 is CASSHRGSNQPQHF. The CDR3 region has the DNA TGTGCCAGCAGCCACAGGGGTAGCAATCAGCCCCAGCATTTT.

This sequence joins TRBV7-2 and TRBJ1-1; D not certain. V dropped 5 bases and J dropped 0 bases, with 7 bases sitting between them. Germline lookup yields CDR1 SGHTA and CDR2 FQGNSA. CDR3 length equals 13 residues. The CDR3 region is CASSPRVNTEAFF. CDR3 coding DNA: TGTGCCAGCAGCCCGAGGGTGAACACTGAAGCTTTCTTT. Full variable domain (outside the CDR3, taken from reference TRBV7-2 and TRBJ1-1): GAGVSQSPSNKVTEKGKDVELRCDPISGHTALYWYRQSLGQGLEFLIYFQGNSAPDKSGLPSDRFSAERTGGSVSTLTIQRTQQEDSAVYLCASSPRVNTEAFFGQGTRLTVV.

The chain joins TRBV18 to TRBJ1-2; D is unresolved. Trimming took 1 base from V and 5 from J, leaving 14 bases between them. This CDR3 contains 15 residues. Germline-derived CDR1 and CDR2 are KGHSH and LQKENI. The CDR3 loop reads CASSPQVGVIYGYTF. In DNA form, the CDR3 reads TGTGCCAGCTCACCACAGGTTGGGGTCATATATGGCTACACCTTC.